What follows describes a single TCR beta chain. The antigen is not known. These data come from a study of graft-versus-host responses after intestinal transplantation. Study-level information: In this cohort, recipients had multivisceral, liver-intestinal, or isolated intestinal transplants. After anti-thymocyte globulin induction, recipients took tacrolimus and steroids for around three years.

TCRdb's copy holds only in-frame clones and misses some; the assay was immunoSEQ multiplex PCR. Seen here are roughly 64,000 clones, roughly nine tenths observed once, and the top ten hold approximately 1.5%. CDR3 length: 15 amino acids. From germline, CDR1 is LNHDA and CDR2 SQIVND (reference sequence). Trimming pared 4 bases from V and 2 bases from J, leaving 12 bases between. Findings of the study overall: Graft-versus-host to host-versus-graft clonal ratios in allografts were high in patients with graft-donor T cell macrochimerism. Recipient marrow showed GvH clones, some seen first in ileum or blood.

The input for sequencing was unstimulated CD8+ T cells sorted from spleen or lymph node cells, taken before transplant. The chain uses TRBV19 and TRBJ2-1; tentative D call: TRBD2 (6 bases). This receptor was identified in a human donor who was the organ donor for an intestinal transplant. The chain's CDR3 is CASSTSGVPYNEQFF. CDR3 DNA: TGTGCCAGTAGTACCTCGGGAGTTCCCTACAATGAGCAGTTCTTC.